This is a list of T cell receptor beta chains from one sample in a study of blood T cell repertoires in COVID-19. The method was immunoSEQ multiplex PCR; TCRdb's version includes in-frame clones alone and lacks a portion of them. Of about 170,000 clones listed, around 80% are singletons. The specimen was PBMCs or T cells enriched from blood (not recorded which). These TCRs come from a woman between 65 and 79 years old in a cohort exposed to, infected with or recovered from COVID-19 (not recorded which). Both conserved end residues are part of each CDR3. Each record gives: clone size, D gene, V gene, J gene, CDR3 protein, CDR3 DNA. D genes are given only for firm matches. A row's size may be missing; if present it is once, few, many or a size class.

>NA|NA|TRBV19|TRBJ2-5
CASRRADQETQYF
TGTGCCAGTAGGAGGGCGGACCAAGAGACCCAGTACTTC
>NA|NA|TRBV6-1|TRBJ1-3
CASSEGLRDLRGF
TGTGCCAGCAGTGAAGGTCTCCGGGACTTGAGGGGTTTT
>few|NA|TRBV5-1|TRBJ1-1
CASSFNGQLSTEAFF
TGCGCCAGCAGCTTTAACGGACAGTTGAGCACTGAAGCTTTCTTT
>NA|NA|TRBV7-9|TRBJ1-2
CASSLAGEYGYTF
TGTGCCAGCAGCTTAGCCGGGGAGTATGGCTACACCTTC
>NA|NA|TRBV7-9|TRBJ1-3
CASVGGGNTIYF
TGTGCCAGCGTGGGCGGGGGAAACACCATATATTTT
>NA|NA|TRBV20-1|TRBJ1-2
CSASRPGNYGYTF
TGCAGTGCTAGTCGCCCGGGGAACTATGGCTACACCTTC
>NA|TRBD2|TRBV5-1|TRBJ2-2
CASSSGTSGNTGELFF
TGCGCCAGCAGCTCCGGGACTAGCGGTAACACCGGGGAGCTGTTTTTT
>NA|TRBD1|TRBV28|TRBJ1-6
CASAKGQGHTYNSPLHF
TGTGCCAGCGCCAAAGGACAGGGCCACACCTATAATTCACCCCTCCACTTT
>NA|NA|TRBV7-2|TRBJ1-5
CASSLVLRGGMGQPQHF
TGTGCCAGCAGCTTAGTGTTACGGGGGGGGATGGGTCAGCCCCAGCATTTT
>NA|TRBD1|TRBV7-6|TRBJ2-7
CASSYIGQGEQYF
TGTGCCAGCAGCTATATCGGACAGGGCGAGCAGTACTTC
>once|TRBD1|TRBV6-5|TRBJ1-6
CASSPGQGSSPLHF
TGTGCCAGCAGTCCGGGACAGGGGAGTTCACCCCTCCACTTT
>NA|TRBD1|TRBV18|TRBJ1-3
CASSQGQLSGNTIYF
TGTGCCAGCTCCCAGGGACAGCTCTCTGGAAACACCATATATTTT
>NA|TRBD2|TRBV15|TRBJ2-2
CATSRVWLGGGRAVGELFF
TGTGCCACCAGCAGAGTTTGGCTTGGCGGCGGGAGGGCCGTCGGGGAGCTGTTTTTT
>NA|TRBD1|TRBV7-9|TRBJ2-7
CASSLRGQGAGEQYF
TGTGCCAGCAGCTTAAGGGGACAGGGGGCTGGGGAGCAGTACTTC
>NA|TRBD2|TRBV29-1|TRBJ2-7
CSVNKKLAGASYEQYF
TGCAGCGTTAACAAAAAACTAGCGGGAGCCTCCTACGAGCAGTACTTC
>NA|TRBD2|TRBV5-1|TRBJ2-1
CASSLEGTSEGEQFF
TGCGCCAGCAGCTTGGAAGGGACTAGCGAGGGTGAGCAGTTCTTC
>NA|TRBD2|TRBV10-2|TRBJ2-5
CASSESAGTGYQETQYF
TGCGCCAGCAGTGAGTCAGCGGGGACTGGCTACCAAGAGACCCAGTACTTC
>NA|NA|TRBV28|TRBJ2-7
CASSLRSYEQYF
TGTGCCAGCAGTTTGCGCTCCTACGAGCAGTACTTC
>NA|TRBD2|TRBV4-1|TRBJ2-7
CASSQDRGGFKQYF
TGCGCCAGCAGCCAAGATAGGGGAGGGTTTAAGCAGTACTTC
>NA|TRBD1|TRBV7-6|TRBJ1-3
CASSPQALTGVSGNTIYF
TGTGCCAGCAGCCCTCAAGCCCTAACAGGGGTCTCTGGAAACACCATATATTTT
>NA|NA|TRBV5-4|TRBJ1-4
CASSPQGVREEKLFF
TGTGCCAGCAGCCCCCAAGGGGTGAGAGAGGAAAAACTGTTTTTT
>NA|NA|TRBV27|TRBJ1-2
CASRPVAGLRDTF
TGTGCCAGCAGGCCGGTGGCGGGCCTCAGAGACACCTTC
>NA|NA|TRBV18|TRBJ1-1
CASFLTGTGFTEAFF
TGTGCCAGCTTCCTTACAGGGACGGGATTCACTGAAGCTTTCTTT
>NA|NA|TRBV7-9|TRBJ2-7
CASSFTSGKGRHEQYF
TGTGCCAGCAGCTTTACCTCAGGGAAGGGTAGGCACGAGCAGTACTTC